The 29 T cell receptor beta chains reported below all come from one sample, sequenced in a study of blood T cell repertoires in COVID-19. Repertoires were generated with immunoSEQ multiplex PCR, while TCRdb's copy carries only in-frame clones and drops some. The table lists about 78,000 clones, about 89% of them singletons. The sample was peripheral blood. These TCRs come from a woman aged 55-75 years with acute or convalescent COVID-19.

The chain uses TRBV27 and TRBJ1-5; 12 bases map to TRBD1. The CDR3 runs 18 residues. Unmatched junction bases numbered 9, after V lost 6 bases and J lost 0 bases. Germline V CDR1 and CDR2: MNHEY, SMNVEV (reference sequence). CDR3 nucleotides: TGTGCCAGCAGAGATGGGACAGGGGGCGCGGGTAGCAATCAGCCCCAGCATTTT. This sequence encodes CASRDGTGGAGSNQPQHF.

This clone was found once. The chain employs TRBV28 and TRBJ2-7, with 9 bases that match TRBD1. CDR3 length: 14 amino acids. Germline V lookup: CDR1 MDHEN, CDR2 SYDVKM. The junction had 10 bases not matched to a gene; V was cut back by 8 bases and J by 5 bases. CDR3 loop: CASLTGQGNHEQYF. In DNA, the CDR3 is TGTGCCAGCCTCACGGGACAGGGCAACCACGAGCAGTACTTC.

The V call is TRBV4-1, the J call TRBJ2-7; 14 nucleotides match TRBD2. The germline gives CDR1 MGHRA, CDR2 YSYEKL. There are 17 residues in the CDR3. V was pared by 3 bases and J by 1 base, with 5 bases of the junction left unmatched. The CDR3 here is CASSQGGLAGGSYEQYF. CDR3 in DNA: TGCGCCAGCAGCCAGGGCGGACTAGCGGGAGGTTCCTACGAGCAGTACTTC.

J is TRBJ2-7 and V is TRBV6-6; TRBD2 might be the D (5 bases). The V and J ends lost 6 bases and 2 bases respectively, with 20 bases between them. Germline V gives CDR1 MNHNY, CDR2 SVGAGI (reference sequence). This CDR3 region has 16 residues. DNA for the CDR3: TGTGCCAGCAGCCGCCTTGGGCTAGCTGAAACCTACGAGCAGTACTTC. It yields the protein CASSRLGLAETYEQYF.

The table lists this clone with a count of one. The chain joins TRBV28 to TRBJ1-5; 9 bases fit TRBD1. This CDR3 is built from 15 residues. The V gene end was trimmed by 6 bases and the J gene end by 4 bases; junction bases not matched to a gene: 7. Germline V gives CDR1 MDHEN, CDR2 SYDVKM. The CDR3 reads CASRIQGAGNQPQHF. For the CDR3, the DNA is TGTGCCAGCAGGATACAGGGGGCTGGGAATCAGCCCCAGCATTTT.

This clone was seen more than once but under ten times. This chain uses TRBV7-9 with TRBJ1-2, with no clear D. Trimming shortened V by 4 bases and J by 10 bases, and 22 bases separated the two germline ends. The germline gives CDR1 SEHNR, CDR2 FQNEAQ (reference sequence). The length of the CDR3 is 15 residues. CDR3 region: CASSSIPEAVGFYTF. CDR3 DNA sequence: TGTGCCAGCAGCTCAATCCCGGAGGCGGTGGGTTTCTACACCTTC.

The V call is TRBV6-5, the J call TRBJ2-7; TRBD1 matches at 10 bases. CDR3 length: 15 amino acids. Germline V gene data show CDR1 as MNHEY and CDR2 as SVGAGI. Trimming removed 6 bases from V and 2 bases from J; junction bases left unmatched: 7. The CDR3 region has the DNA TGTGCCAGCAGAGTGGGACAGGGGCGAACCTACGAGCAGTACTTC. Translating it yields CASRVGQGRTYEQYF.

The chain has TRBV2 and TRBJ2-7; the match to TRBD2 covers 7 bases. The CDR3 consists of 15 residues. V lost 6 bases to trimming and J lost 4 bases; unmatched junction nucleotides: 12. CDR1 is SNHLY, CDR2 FYNNEI, per germline. The CDR3 bases are TGTGCCAGCAGCCCATGGCGGGAGAGCGGGTACGAGCAGTACTTC. It encodes CASSPWRESGYEQYF.

This chain uses TRBV7-9 with TRBJ1-4; no clear D. Looked up from germline, CDR1 is SEHNR and CDR2 is FQNEAQ (reference sequence). This CDR3 contains 15 residues. With 5 bases removed from V and 7 bases from J, the gap between germline ends came to 17 bases. CDR3 amino acids: CASSKDRGDGEKLFF. As DNA, the CDR3 is TGTGCCAGCAGCAAAGATCGGGGTGACGGTGAAAAACTGTTTTTT.

This chain uses TRBV27 with TRBJ1-1; unclear D gene. V was clipped by 4 bases and J by 0 bases, with 6 bases between them. The germline gives CDR1 MNHEY, CDR2 SMNVEV (reference sequence). This CDR3 contains 13 residues. The CDR3 here is CASSYLLNTEAFF. Written as DNA, the CDR3 is TGTGCCAGCAGTTACCTATTGAACACTGAAGCTTTCTTT.

This clone was detected only once. CDR3 in DNA: TGTGCCAGCAGCTTTTGGCGGGAGCCCTACGAGCAGTACTTC. Translating gives CASSFWREPYEQYF. The chain has TRBV7-8 and TRBJ2-7; 7 nucleotides match TRBD2. Germline loops: CDR1 SGHVS, CDR2 FQNEAQ. The CDR3 contains 14 residues. With 3 bases clipped from V and 2 bases from J, the junction kept 4 bases outside the gene matches. Together with reference TRBV7-8 and TRBJ2-7, the CDR3 gives the full variable domain: GAGVSQSPRYKVAKRGQDVALRCDPISGHVSLFWYQQALGQGPEFLTYFQNEAQLDKSGLPSDRFFAERPEGSVSTLKIQRTQQEDSAVYLCASSFWREPYEQYFGPGTRLTVT.

This clone was recorded once. Other DNA sequences within the sample encode an identical CDR3. The V and J genes are TRBV5-6 and TRBJ2-2; weak D call: TRBD1 (5 bases). With 3 bases removed from V and 4 bases from J, the gap between germline ends came to 10 bases. Germline CDR1 and CDR2: SGHDT and YYEEEE. The CDR3 spans 14 residues. In DNA form, the CDR3 reads TGTGCCAGCAGCTCAACAGGTGTCACCGGGGAGCTGTTTTTT. This encodes CASSSTGVTGELFF. The full variable domain, its missing parts supplied by reference TRBV5-6 and TRBJ2-2, is DAGVTQSPTHLIKTRGQQVTLRCSPKSGHDTVSWYQQALGQGPQFIFQYYEEEERQRGNFPDRFSGHQFPNYSSELNVNALLLGDSALYLCASSSTGVTGELFFGEGSRLTVL.

The chain joins TRBV9 to TRBJ2-2; 12 bases align to TRBD2. Germline assignment: CDR1 SGDLS and CDR2 YYNGEE. The CDR3 covers 16 residues. The V segment lost 3 bases and the J segment 6 bases; nucleotides outside the gene matches: 6. CDR3 coding DNA: TGTGCCAGCAGCGCACTAACTAGCGGGAGGTCCGGGGAGCTGTTTTTT. Amino acid sequence: CASSALTSGRSGELFF.

The V gene is TRBV7-3, the J gene TRBJ2-1; 10 nucleotides line up with TRBD2. CDR1 and CDR2 from the germline V gene are SGHTA and FQGTGA. The CDR3 runs to 18 residues. Losses at the gene ends were 1 base for V and 6 bases for J; bases not matched to a gene: 12. The CDR3 is CASSLISATAGGSNEQFF. The CDR3 DNA follows: TGTGCCAGCAGCTTAATATCGGCCACAGCGGGGGGGAGCAATGAGCAGTTCTTC.

The chain has TRBV2 and TRBJ1-1; D possibly corresponds to TRBD1 (5 bases). Germline V gives CDR1 SNHLY, CDR2 FYNNEI. V was trimmed by 7 bases and J by 5 bases, leaving 17 bases between them. There are 14 residues in the CDR3. CDR3 sequence (DNA): TGTGCCAGCACGGGGGGGGAGAGTTGGACTGAAGCTTTCTTT. As protein: CASTGGESWTEAFF.

The rearrangement joins TRBV19 to TRBJ2-7; TRBD2 aligns across 12 bases. CDR3 length: 16 amino acids. J gave up 5 bases and V 8 bases, and 13 bases lay outside the gene matches. Germline V gives CDR1 LNHDA, CDR2 SQIVND (reference sequence). CDR3 coding DNA: TGTGCCAGTTCTAGCGGGGGGGCCGTGGTTTGGGACGAGCAGTACTTC. Protein sequence: CASSSGGAVVWDEQYF.

A remark on this clone: Relative to the germline gene, one junction end is altered; a read error may explain this. The rearrangement joins TRBV6-5 to TRBJ1-2; the match to TRBD1 covers 7 bases. Germline V gene sequence: CDR1 MNHEY, CDR2 SVGAGI. The CDR3 has 13 residues. CDR3 nucleotide sequence: TGTGCCGGCAGTTGGGACAGTAACTATGGCTACACCTTC. Protein: CAGSWDSNYGYTF.

V usage is TRBV11-2 and J usage is TRBJ1-1, with 9 bases aligning to TRBD1. The germline gives CDR1 SGHAT, CDR2 FQNNGV. The CDR3 runs 17 residues. Losses at the gene ends were 1 base for V and 2 bases for J; bases not matched to a gene: 8. The DNA of the CDR3 is TGTGCCAGCAGCTTAGGACAGGGGGGATTATCCAACACTGAAGCTTTCTTT. The encoded protein is CASSLGQGGLSNTEAFF. The full variable domain, with the rest looked up from reference TRBV11-2 and TRBJ1-1, is EAGVAQSPRYKIIEKRQSVAFWCNPISGHATLYWYQQILGQGPKLLIQFQNNGVVDDSQLPKDRFSAERLKGVDSTLKIQPAKLEDSAVYLCASSLGQGGLSNTEAFFGQGTRLTVV.

The chain links TRBV2 to TRBJ2-1, with TRBD1 as a possible D gene (5 bases). CDR3 length: 13 amino acids. CDR1 is SNHLY and CDR2 is FYNNEI in the germline V gene. Trimming took 7 bases from V and 4 from J, leaving 11 bases between them. For the CDR3, the DNA is TGTGCCAGCACTAGTCAGGGTTACAATGAGCAGTTCTTC. It translates to CASTSQGYNEQFF.

The chain employs TRBV21-1 and TRBJ2-7; the table's D gene call, TRBD2, was not cross checked with the DNA. TRBV21-1 is marked as a pseudogene. This CDR3 has 19 amino acids. CDR3 amino acids: CASKDRSGRGASRFYEQYF. The CDR3 nucleotides read TGTGCCAGCAAGGACCGTTCAGGGCGGGGCGCCTCTCGGTTCTACGAGCAGTACTTC.

This chain links TRBV29-1 with TRBJ2-7, with 7 nucleotides matching TRBD1. The J segment lost 6 bases and the V segment lost 7 bases, leaving 9 bases of the junction unmatched. This CDR3 contains 12 residues. Germline V lookup: CDR1 SQVTM, CDR2 ANQGSEA. The CDR3, as DNA: TGCAGCGCTGACAGGGAAGGGGGCGAGCAGTACTTC. Its protein product is CSADREGGEQYF.

The rearrangement joins TRBV6-4 to TRBJ2-7; D not certain. Germline CDR1 is MRHNA and CDR2 is SNTAGT. The CDR3 extends over 11 amino acids. V lost 2 bases, J lost 6 bases, and 5 bases lay in between. Here the CDR3 reads CASSDTLEQYF. The CDR3, as DNA: TGTGCCAGCAGTGACACTCTCGAGCAGTACTTC.

This chain joins TRBV12-3 or TRBV12-4 and TRBJ1-5, with D tentatively TRBD1 (5 bases). This CDR3 contains 13 residues. Trimming removed 5 bases at V and 7 bases at J, with 12 bases between. CDR3: CASSGMGRQPQHF. The CDR3 nucleotides are TGTGCCAGCAGTGGTATGGGGCGGCAGCCCCAGCATTTT.

The genes are TRBV14 and TRBJ1-6; D remains ambiguous. Germline values: CDR1 SGHDN, CDR2 FVKESK. This CDR3 is built from 13 residues. The V gene lost 1 base and the J gene lost 8 bases, with 6 bases spanning the gap. CDR3 nucleotides: TGTGCCAGCAGCCAAGTGGGAGATTCACCCCTCCACTTT. It specifies CASSQVGDSPLHF.

The rearrangement uses TRBV6-2 or TRBV6-3 and TRBJ2-7; D is perhaps TRBD2 (5 bases). Trimming removed 0 bases from V and 4 bases from J, with 13 bases in between. The CDR3 is made up of 15 amino acids. Germline loops: CDR1 MNHEY, CDR2 SVGEGT. The CDR3 sequence: CASSYSPEGGYEQYF. CDR3 DNA sequence: TGTGCCAGCAGTTACTCGCCCGAGGGTGGGTACGAGCAGTACTTC.

The chain has TRBV20-1 and TRBJ2-7; D possibly corresponds to TRBD2 (6 bases). Germline CDR1 and CDR2: DFQATT and SNEGSKA (reference sequence). Trimming removed 3 bases at V and 3 bases at J, with 15 bases between. This CDR3 is 14 amino acids long. The CDR3 region is CSASYGGASYEQYF. CDR3 bases: TGCAGTGCTAGTTATGGCGGGGCGAGCTACGAGCAGTACTTC.

The chain links TRBV2 to TRBJ1-2, with unresolved D. CDR3 length: 16 amino acids. Germline V gene data show CDR1 as SNHLY and CDR2 as FYNNEI. Trimming took off 6 bases at V and 4 bases at J, with 21 bases between the two ends. The DNA for the CDR3 is TGTGCCAGCAGCAGAGAGGGAACTCTATCCCTCTATGGCTACACCTTC. Amino acids: CASSREGTLSLYGYTF.

This sequence joins TRBV3-1 (or the pseudogene TRBV3-2) and TRBJ2-5; D perhaps matches TRBD2 (6 bases). The germline gives CDR1 LGHDT, CDR2 YNNKEL (reference sequence). The CDR3 is 15 residues long. The ends were cut back, 4 bases at V and 2 bases at J, with 14 bases in the middle. The CDR3 region is CASSPSAAGQETQYF. The CDR3 region has the DNA TGTGCCAGCAGCCCAAGTGCCGCGGGGCAAGAGACCCAGTACTTC.

V is TRBV14 and J is TRBJ2-3, with TRBD2 matching over 7 bases. CDR1 is SGHDN and CDR2 is FVKESK in the germline V gene. Germline trimming cut 5 bases from V and 2 bases from J; bases unmatched to any gene: 7. The CDR3 spans 15 residues. The CDR3 loop reads CASSYRLADTDTQYF. CDR3 bases: TGTGCCAGCAGCTACCGTCTAGCGGACACAGATACGCAGTATTTT.